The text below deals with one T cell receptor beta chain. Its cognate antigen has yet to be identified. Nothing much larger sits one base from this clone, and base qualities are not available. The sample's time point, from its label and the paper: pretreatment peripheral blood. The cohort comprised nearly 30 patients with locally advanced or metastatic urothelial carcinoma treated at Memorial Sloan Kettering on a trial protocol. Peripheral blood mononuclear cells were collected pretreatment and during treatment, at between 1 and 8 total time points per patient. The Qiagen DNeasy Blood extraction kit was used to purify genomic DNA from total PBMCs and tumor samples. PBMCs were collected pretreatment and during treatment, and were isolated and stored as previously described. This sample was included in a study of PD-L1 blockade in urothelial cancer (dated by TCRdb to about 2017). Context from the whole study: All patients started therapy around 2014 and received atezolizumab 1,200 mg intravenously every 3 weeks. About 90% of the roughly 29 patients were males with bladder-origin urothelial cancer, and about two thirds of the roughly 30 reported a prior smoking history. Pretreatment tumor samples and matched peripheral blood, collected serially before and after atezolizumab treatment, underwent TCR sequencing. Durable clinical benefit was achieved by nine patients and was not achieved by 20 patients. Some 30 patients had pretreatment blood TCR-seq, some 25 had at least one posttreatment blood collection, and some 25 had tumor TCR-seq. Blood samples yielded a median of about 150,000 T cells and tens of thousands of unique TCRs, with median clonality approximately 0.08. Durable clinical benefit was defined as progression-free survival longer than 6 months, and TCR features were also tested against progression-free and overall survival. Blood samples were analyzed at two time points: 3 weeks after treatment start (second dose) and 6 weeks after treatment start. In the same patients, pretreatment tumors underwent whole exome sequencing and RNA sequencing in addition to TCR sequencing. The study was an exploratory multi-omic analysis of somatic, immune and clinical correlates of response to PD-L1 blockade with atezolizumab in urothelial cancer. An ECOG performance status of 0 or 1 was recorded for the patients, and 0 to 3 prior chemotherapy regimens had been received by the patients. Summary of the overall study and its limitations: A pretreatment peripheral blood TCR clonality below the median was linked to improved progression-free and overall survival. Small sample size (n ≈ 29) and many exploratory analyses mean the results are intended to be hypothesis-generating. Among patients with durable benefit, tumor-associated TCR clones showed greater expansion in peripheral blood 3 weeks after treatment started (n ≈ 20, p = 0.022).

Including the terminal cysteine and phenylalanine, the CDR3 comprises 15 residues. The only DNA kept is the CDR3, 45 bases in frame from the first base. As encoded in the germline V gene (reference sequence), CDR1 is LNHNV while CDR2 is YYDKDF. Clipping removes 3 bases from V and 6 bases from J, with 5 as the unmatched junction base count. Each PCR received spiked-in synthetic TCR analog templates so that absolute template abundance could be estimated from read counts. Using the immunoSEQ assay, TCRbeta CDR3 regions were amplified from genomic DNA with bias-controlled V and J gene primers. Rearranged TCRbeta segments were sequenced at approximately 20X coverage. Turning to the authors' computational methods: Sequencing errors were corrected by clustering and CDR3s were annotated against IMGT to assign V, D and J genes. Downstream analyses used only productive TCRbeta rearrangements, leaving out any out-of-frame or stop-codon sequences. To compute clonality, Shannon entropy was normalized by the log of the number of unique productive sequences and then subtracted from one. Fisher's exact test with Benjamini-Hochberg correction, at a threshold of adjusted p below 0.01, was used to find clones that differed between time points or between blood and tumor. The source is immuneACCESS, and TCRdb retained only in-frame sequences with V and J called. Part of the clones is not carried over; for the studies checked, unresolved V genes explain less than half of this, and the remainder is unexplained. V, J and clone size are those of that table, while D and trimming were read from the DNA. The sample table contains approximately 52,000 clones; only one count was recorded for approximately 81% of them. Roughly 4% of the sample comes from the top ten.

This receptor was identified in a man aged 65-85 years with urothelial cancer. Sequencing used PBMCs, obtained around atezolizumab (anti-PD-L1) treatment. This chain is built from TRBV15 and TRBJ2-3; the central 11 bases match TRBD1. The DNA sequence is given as TGTGCCACCAGCAGCCGGACAGGGGGCATCGATACGCAGTATTTT. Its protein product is CATSSRTGGIDTQYF.